These 21 T cell receptor beta chains share one sample of origin, sequenced in a study of CD8 T cells in ankylosing spondylitis. Whole-study results and caveats: There was a TCR beta motif, made of roughly eight highly homologous variants, that appeared characteristic of ankylosing spondylitis blood.

No antigen is known for these receptors. TCRdb ran MiXCR on the 5' RACE reads and lists one entry per CDR3 protein. Here the sample spans approximately 400,000 distinct CDR3 sequences, roughly 26% being singletons. Sequencing was done on a sample of blood, either unsorted or a sorted T cell fraction (not recorded which). Every receptor here comes from a male donor with ankylosing spondylitis.

This clonotype was found a few times. The V call is TRBV20-1, the J call TRBJ2-2; D is unclear. Germline CDR1 and CDR2: DFQATT and SNEGSKA (reference sequence). The ends were cut back, 5 bases at V and 0 bases at J, with 13 bases in the middle. The CDR3 has 15 residues. The CDR3 loop reads CSAFPGVANTGELFF. In nucleotides, the CDR3 is TGCAGTGCTTTCCCTGGGGTAGCGAACACCGGGGAGCTGTTTTTT.

The J gene is TRBJ2-2, the V gene TRBV5-4; TRBD1 matches at 8 bases. The V gene end was trimmed by 5 bases and the J gene end by 0 bases; junction bases not matched to a gene: 3. The germline V gene encodes CDR1 SGHNT and CDR2 YYREEE (reference sequence). The CDR3 sequence is 15 residues long. CDR3 loop: CASREDRANTGELFF. The CDR3 DNA reads TGTGCCAGCAGAGAGGACAGGGCGAACACCGGGGAGCTGTTTTTT.

There are many counts of this clonotype. The rearrangement uses TRBV12-3 or TRBV12-4 and TRBJ2-1; D is unresolved. CDR3 length equals 11 residues. Trimming removed 6 bases from V and 4 bases from J, with 4 bases in between. CDR3 in amino acids: CASSLYNEQFF. The CDR3 DNA reads TGTGCCAGCAGCCTTTACAATGAGCAGTTCTTC.

At least ten counts were recorded for this clonotype. The V gene is TRBV20-1, the J gene TRBJ1-4; D may be TRBD1 (5 bases). There are 15 residues in the CDR3. CDR1 is DFQATT and CDR2 is SNEGSKA in the germline V gene (reference sequence). V was shortened by 0 bases and J by 5 bases, with 13 bases between the two germline ends. Written as DNA, the CDR3 is TGCAGTGCTAGAGACGCCGGGACGCAAAATGAAAAACTGTTTTTT. It translates to CSARDAGTQNEKLFF.

This clonotype has only a few counts. In nucleotides, the CDR3 is TGTGCCAGCAGTTTGACTAGCGTCTCCTACAATGAGCAGTTCTTC. Amino acids: CASSLTSVSYNEQFF. The V gene is TRBV2, the J gene TRBJ2-1, with 8 bases matching TRBD2. V gave up 5 bases and J gave up 0 bases; unmatched junction bases: 3. CDR1 and CDR2 from the germline V gene are SNHLY and FYNNEI. The CDR3 is 15 residues long.

This clonotype came up once. The gene calls are TRBV24-1 and TRBJ2-3, with D perhaps matching TRBD1 (6 bases). CDR3 size: 16 residues. Deletions cut 0 bases from V and 6 bases from J, with 15 bases between. Germline CDR1 reads KGHDR; CDR2 reads SFDVKD. Here the CDR3 DNA reads TGTGCCACCAGTGATTTGAGGGCAGGGGTTGCCGATACGCAGTATTTT. It encodes CATSDLRAGVADTQYF.

The J gene is TRBJ2-1, the V gene TRBV29-1, with no clear D. The germline V gene has CDR1 SQVTM and CDR2 ANQGSEA. The CDR3 runs 14 residues. Trimming took off 6 bases at V and 12 bases at J, with 24 bases between the two ends. The CDR3 is CSVILSFISVGQFF. DNA for the CDR3: TGCAGCGTCATTCTTAGTTTTATATCAGTTGGGCAGTTCTTC.

V and J are TRBV15 and TRBJ2-2; D is possibly TRBD1 (5 bases). The germline CDR1 and CDR2 sequences are LNHNV and YYDKDF (reference sequence). V was pared by 1 base and J by 3 bases, with 12 bases between. The CDR3 is 16 amino acids. The CDR3 sequence: CATSRVGRVDTGELFF. The CDR3 DNA reads as TGTGCCACCAGCAGAGTGGGCAGGGTGGACACCGGGGAGCTGTTTTTT. Full variable domain (outside the CDR3, taken from reference TRBV15 and TRBJ2-2): DAMVIQNPRYQVTQFGKPVTLSCSQTLNHNVMYWYQQKSSQAPKLLFHYYDKDFNNEADTPDNFQSRRPNTSFCFLDIRSPGLGDTAMYLCATSRVGRVDTGELFFGEGSRLTVL.

This clonotype was observed a few times. The chain has TRBV12-3 or TRBV12-4 and TRBJ2-5; D remains ambiguous. The germline V and J ends were trimmed by 6 bases and 5 bases, with 7 bases remaining between them. The CDR3 has 11 residues. As DNA, the CDR3 is TGTGCCAGCAGAGACCGGGAGACCCAGTACTTC. Amino acid sequence: CASRDRETQYF.

The rearrangement uses TRBV5-1 and TRBJ1-4, with D perhaps matching TRBD1 (5 bases). The CDR3 contains 15 residues. V was shortened by 4 bases and J by 7 bases, with 17 bases between the two germline ends. The germline CDR1 and CDR2 sequences are SGHRS and YFSETQ. The CDR3 DNA reads as TGCGCCAGCAGCCGCACGGACGGGGGGAGTGAAAAACTGTTTTTT. It specifies CASSRTDGGSEKLFF. Supplemented by reference TRBV5-1 and TRBJ1-4, the full variable domain reads KAGVTQTPRYLIKTRGQQVTLSCSPISGHRSVSWYQQTPGQGLQFLFEYFSETQRNKGNFPGRFSGRQFSNSRSEMNVSTLELGDSALYLCASSRTDGGSEKLFFGSGTQLSVL.

This clonotype appeared a few times. This chain links TRBV3-1 with TRBJ2-3, with 7 bases aligning to TRBD2. This CDR3 is built from 15 residues. V dropped 4 bases and J dropped 2; count of bases not matched to a gene: 6. Germline CDR1 reads LGHDT; CDR2 reads YNNKEL (reference sequence). The DNA for the CDR3 is TGTGCCAGCAGCCGATTGCGGGAGAACACAGATACGCAGTATTTT. As protein: CASSRLRENTDTQYF.

The genes are TRBV7-7 and TRBJ2-7; D is uncertain. V was trimmed by 2 bases and J by 2 bases, leaving 10 bases between them. The CDR3 is made up of 14 amino acids. Looked up from germline, CDR1 is SSHAT and CDR2 is FNYEAQ (reference sequence). The CDR3 bases are TGTGCCAGCAGCTTATTACACAGAACCTACGAGCAGTACTTC. Protein product: CASSLLHRTYEQYF.

The rearrangement joins TRBV5-1 to TRBJ1-6, with D uncertain. Between the trimmed V and J ends, which lost 0 bases and 4 bases, there was a span of 11 bases. The CDR3 covers 16 residues. Germline lookup yields CDR1 SGHRS and CDR2 YFSETQ. The CDR3 loop is CASSLDSRLYNSPLHF. For the CDR3, the DNA is TGCGCCAGCAGCTTGGACTCACGGCTGTATAATTCACCCCTCCACTTT.

This clonotype was observed a single time. The chain carries TRBV20-1 and TRBJ2-7, with unresolved D. Trimming pared 3 bases from V and 2 bases from J, leaving 8 bases between. Germline V gene lookup returns CDR1 DFQATT and CDR2 SNEGSKA (reference sequence). The CDR3 length is 12 residues. The CDR3 DNA sequence: TGCAGTGCTAGCGACTCCACCTACGAGCAGTACTTC. Its translation: CSASDSTYEQYF.

J is TRBJ2-1 and V is TRBV4-1; the D gene is possibly TRBD2 (5 bases). Trimming pared 7 bases from V and 1 base from J, leaving 11 bases between. CDR3 length: 14 amino acids. Germline loops: CDR1 MGHRA, CDR2 YSYEKL. Here the CDR3 DNA reads TGCGCCAGCACTCGGACTTCGTCCTACAATGAGCAGTTCTTC. It is translated as CASTRTSSYNEQFF.

This clonotype was counted at least ten times. The chain carries TRBV10-1 and TRBJ1-1; D gene uncertain. The CDR3 spans 14 residues. V lost 4 bases and J 1 base, leaving 10 bases between the germline ends. The V gene's germline CDR1 is WNHNN and CDR2 SYGVQD (reference sequence). This CDR3 reads CASSVRGGNTEAFF. DNA of the CDR3: TGCGCCAGCAGTGTCCGAGGAGGGAACACTGAAGCTTTCTTT.

CDR3 sequence: CASSLEAGTGKRGYTF. The CDR3 bases are TGCGCCAGCAGCTTGGAAGCCGGGACAGGGAAAAGGGGCTACACCTTC. J is TRBJ1-2 and V is TRBV5-1, with 9 bases aligning to TRBD1. The CDR3 is made up of 16 amino acids. Trimming at V came to 0 bases and at J to 8 bases, leaving 11 bases not matched to a gene. In germline, CDR1 is SGHRS, CDR2 YFSETQ.

V usage is TRBV18 and J usage is TRBJ2-1; D perhaps matches TRBD2 (6 bases). Trimming pared 3 bases from V and 8 bases from J, leaving 14 bases between. Germline values: CDR1 KGHSH, CDR2 LQKENI. The CDR3 consists of 14 residues. This CDR3 reads CASSPLGGRDEQFF. The CDR3 bases are TGTGCCAGCTCACCCCTCGGAGGGCGGGATGAGCAGTTCTTC.

V and J are TRBV12-3 or TRBV12-4 and TRBJ1-6; tentatively, D is TRBD1 (5 bases). There are 14 residues in the CDR3. Trimming took 5 bases from V and 4 from J, leaving 9 bases between them. DNA of the CDR3: TGTGCCAGCAGTCGGGACGGATATAATTCACCCCTCCACTTT. Protein sequence: CASSRDGYNSPLHF.

Points on this clonotype: A much larger clone lies a single base off, so this may be a read error. The rearrangement uses TRBV12-3 or TRBV12-4 and TRBJ2-1; 8 positions agree with TRBD2. There are 17 residues in the CDR3. This CDR3 is CACSLARETSDFNEQFF. CDR3 bases: TGTGCCTGCAGTTTAGCGCGCGAGACTAGCGACTTCAATGAGCAGTTCTTC.

This sequence joins TRBV14 and TRBJ1-1; perhaps TRBD1 as D (6 bases). CDR3 length: 12 residues. Per germline, CDR1 SGHDN and CDR2 FVKESK. Trimming left V 2 bases short and J 11 bases short, with 12 bases between. The CDR3 DNA reads as TGTGCCAGCAGCCAACCGGGGGCCGGGGCTTTCTTT. Amino acids: CASSQPGAGAFF.